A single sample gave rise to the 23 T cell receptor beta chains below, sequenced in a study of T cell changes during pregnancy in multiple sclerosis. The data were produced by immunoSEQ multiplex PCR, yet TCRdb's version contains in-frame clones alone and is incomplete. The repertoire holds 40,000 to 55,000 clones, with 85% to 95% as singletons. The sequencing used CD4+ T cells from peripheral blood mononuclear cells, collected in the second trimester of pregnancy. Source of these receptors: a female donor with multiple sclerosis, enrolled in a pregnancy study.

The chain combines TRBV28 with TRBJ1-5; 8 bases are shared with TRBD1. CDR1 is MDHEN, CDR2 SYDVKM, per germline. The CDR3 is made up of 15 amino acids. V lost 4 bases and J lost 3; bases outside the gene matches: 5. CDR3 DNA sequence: TGTGCCAGCAGTTACCCGGACAGGGACAATCAGCCCCAGCATTTT. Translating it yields CASSYPDRDNQPQHF.

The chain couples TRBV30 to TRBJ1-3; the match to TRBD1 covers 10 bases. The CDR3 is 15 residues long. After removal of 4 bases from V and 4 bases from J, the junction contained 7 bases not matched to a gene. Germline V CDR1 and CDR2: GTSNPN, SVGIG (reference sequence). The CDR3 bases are TGTGCCTGGAATGGGGACAGGGGCCGCGGAAACACCATATATTTT. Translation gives CAWNGDRGRGNTIYF.

CDR3 region: CASSQSTESGNTIYF. CDR3 nucleotides: TGTGCCAGCAGCCAATCGACAGAATCTGGAAACACCATATATTTT. The gene calls are TRBV7-9 and TRBJ1-3; D possibly corresponds to TRBD1 (5 bases). V was cut by 5 bases and J by 1 base, with 12 bases left in between. Germline V lookup: CDR1 SEHNR, CDR2 FQNEAQ (reference sequence). The CDR3 loop spans 15 amino acids.

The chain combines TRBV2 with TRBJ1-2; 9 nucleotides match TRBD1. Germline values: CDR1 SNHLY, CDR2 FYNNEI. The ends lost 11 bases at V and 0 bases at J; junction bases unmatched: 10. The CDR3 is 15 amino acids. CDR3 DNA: TGTGCCCCCAAGCGGGGACAGGGTCCTAACTATGGCTACACCTTC. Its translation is CAPKRGQGPNYGYTF.

The CDR3 sequence is CASSLGSYTDTQYF. Written as DNA, the CDR3 is TGTGCCAGCAGCTTGGGCTCATACACAGATACGCAGTATTTT. This sequence joins TRBV7-9 and TRBJ2-3; D is ambiguous. From germline, CDR1 is SEHNR and CDR2 FQNEAQ (reference sequence). The CDR3 extends over 14 amino acids. V was pared by 3 bases and J by 2 bases, with 9 bases between. The full variable domain, with the rest looked up from reference TRBV7-9 and TRBJ2-3, is DTGVSQNPRHKITKRGQNVTFRCDPISEHNRLYWYRQTLGQGPEFLTYFQNEAQLEKSRLLSDRFSAERPKGSFSTLEIQRTEQGDSAMYLCASSLGSYTDTQYFGPGTRLTVL.

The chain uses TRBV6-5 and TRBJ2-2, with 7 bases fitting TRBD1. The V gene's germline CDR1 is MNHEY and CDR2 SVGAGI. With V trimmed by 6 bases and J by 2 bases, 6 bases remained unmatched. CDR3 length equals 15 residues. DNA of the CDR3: TGTGCCAGCAGACCGACAGGGTTCAACACCGGGGAGCTGTTTTTT. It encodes CASRPTGFNTGELFF.

The chain's CDR3 is CASSFESYNEQFF. The CDR3 coding sequence is TGTGCCAGCAGCTTCGAGTCCTACAATGAGCAGTTCTTC. The rearrangement links TRBV7-2 to TRBJ2-1; D gene unclear. Per the germline V gene, CDR1 is SGHTA and CDR2 is FQGNSA. V lost 3 bases to trimming and J lost 1 base, with 4 bases between them. This CDR3 is 13 amino acids long.

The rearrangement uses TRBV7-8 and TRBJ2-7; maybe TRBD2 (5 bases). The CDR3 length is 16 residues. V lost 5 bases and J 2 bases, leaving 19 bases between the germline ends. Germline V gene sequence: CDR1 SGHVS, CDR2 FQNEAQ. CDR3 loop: CASSTGEYPLTYEQYF. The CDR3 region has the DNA TGTGCCAGCAGCACCGGGGAGTACCCATTGACCTACGAGCAGTACTTC.

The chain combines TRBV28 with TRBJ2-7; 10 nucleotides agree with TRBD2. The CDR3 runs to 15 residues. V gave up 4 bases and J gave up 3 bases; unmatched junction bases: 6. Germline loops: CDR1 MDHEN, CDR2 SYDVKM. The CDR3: CASSSLAGDGYEQYF. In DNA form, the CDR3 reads TGTGCCAGCAGTTCCCTAGCGGGAGATGGCTACGAGCAGTACTTC.

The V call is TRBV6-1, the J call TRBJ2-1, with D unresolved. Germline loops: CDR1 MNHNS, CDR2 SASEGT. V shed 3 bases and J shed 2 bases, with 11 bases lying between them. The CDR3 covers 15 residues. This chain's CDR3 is CASSDTFDTYNEQFF. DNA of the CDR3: TGTGCCAGCAGTGATACCTTCGACACCTACAATGAGCAGTTCTTC.

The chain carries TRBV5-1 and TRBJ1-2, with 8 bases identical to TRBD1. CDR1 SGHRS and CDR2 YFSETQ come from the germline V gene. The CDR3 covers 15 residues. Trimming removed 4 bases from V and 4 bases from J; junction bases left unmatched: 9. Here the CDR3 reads CASSPGQGGIYGYTF. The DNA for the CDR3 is TGCGCCAGCAGCCCAGGACAGGGTGGCATCTATGGCTACACCTTC.

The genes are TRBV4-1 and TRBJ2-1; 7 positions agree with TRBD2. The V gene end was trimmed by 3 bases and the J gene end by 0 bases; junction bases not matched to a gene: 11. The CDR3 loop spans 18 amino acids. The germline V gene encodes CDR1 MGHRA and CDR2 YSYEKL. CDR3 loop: CASSQPLGGGSSYNEQFF. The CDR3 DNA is TGCGCCAGCAGCCAGCCCTTGGGGGGAGGGAGCTCCTACAATGAGCAGTTCTTC.

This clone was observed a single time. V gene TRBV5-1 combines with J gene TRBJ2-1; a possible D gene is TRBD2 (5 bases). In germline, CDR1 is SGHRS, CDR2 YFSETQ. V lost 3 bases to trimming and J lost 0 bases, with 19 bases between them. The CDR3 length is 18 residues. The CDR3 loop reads CASSSGEGRFSSYNEQFF. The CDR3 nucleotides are TGCGCCAGCAGCTCCGGGGAAGGGCGTTTCAGCTCCTACAATGAGCAGTTCTTC.

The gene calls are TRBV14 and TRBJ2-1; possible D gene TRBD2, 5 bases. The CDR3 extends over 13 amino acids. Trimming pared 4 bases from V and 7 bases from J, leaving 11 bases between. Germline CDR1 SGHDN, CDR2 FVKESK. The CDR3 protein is CASSLYGRNEQFF. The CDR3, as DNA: TGTGCCAGCAGCCTTTATGGGAGAAATGAGCAGTTCTTC.

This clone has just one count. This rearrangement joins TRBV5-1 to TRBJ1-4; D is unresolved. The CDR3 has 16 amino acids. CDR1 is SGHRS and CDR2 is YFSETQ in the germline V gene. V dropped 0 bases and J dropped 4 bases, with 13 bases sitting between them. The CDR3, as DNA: TGCGCCAGCAGCTTGGCGCAGGTGGGGAGTAATGAAAAACTGTTTTTT. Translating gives CASSLAQVGSNEKLFF. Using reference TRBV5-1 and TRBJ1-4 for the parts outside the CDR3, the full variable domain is KAGVTQTPRYLIKTRGQQVTLSCSPISGHRSVSWYQQTPGQGLQFLFEYFSETQRNKGNFPGRFSGRQFSNSRSEMNVSTLELGDSALYLCASSLAQVGSNEKLFFGSGTQLSVL.

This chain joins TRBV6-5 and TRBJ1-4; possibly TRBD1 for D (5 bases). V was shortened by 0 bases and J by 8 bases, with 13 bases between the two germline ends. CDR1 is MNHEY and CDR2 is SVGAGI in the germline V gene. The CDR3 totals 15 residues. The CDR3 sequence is CASSYSQGWGEKLFF. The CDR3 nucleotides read TGTGCCAGCAGTTACTCGCAGGGTTGGGGAGAAAAACTGTTTTTT.

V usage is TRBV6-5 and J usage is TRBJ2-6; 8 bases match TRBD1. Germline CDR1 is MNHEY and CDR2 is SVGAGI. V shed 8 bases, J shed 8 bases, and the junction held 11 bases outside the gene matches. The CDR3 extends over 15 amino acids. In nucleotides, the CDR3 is TGTGCCAGCGGAAACCTCGACAGGGGTCCCAACGTCCTGACTTTC. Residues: CASGNLDRGPNVLTF.

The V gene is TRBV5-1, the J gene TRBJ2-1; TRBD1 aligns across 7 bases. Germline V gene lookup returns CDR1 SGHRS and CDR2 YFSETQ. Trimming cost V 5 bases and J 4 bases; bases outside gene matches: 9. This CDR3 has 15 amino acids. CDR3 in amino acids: CASSPYRDSYNEQFF. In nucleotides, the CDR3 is TGCGCCAGCAGTCCATATCGGGACAGTTACAATGAGCAGTTCTTC.

The CDR3 DNA follows: TGTGCCAGCAGCTCGGACGGAGGCCGGGGAGAGACCCAGTACTTC. Protein product: CASSSDGGRGETQYF. The chain combines TRBV11-2 with TRBJ2-5; D may be TRBD2 (5 bases). The CDR3 covers 15 residues. V gave up 4 bases and J gave up 4 bases, with 16 bases separating them. The germline V gene encodes CDR1 SGHAT and CDR2 FQNNGV.

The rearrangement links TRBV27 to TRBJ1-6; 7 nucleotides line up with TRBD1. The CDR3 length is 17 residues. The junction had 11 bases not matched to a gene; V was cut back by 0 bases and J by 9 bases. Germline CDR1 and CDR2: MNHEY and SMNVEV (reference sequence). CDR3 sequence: CASSLSITGVGGSPLHF. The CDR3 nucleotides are TGTGCCAGCAGTTTATCGATCACAGGGGTTGGGGGTTCACCCCTCCACTTT.

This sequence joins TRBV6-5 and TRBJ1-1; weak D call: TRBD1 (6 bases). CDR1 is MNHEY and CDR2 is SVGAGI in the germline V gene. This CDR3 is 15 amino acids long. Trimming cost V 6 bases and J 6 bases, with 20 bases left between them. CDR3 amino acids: CASRRGGALTAEAFF. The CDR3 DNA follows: TGTGCCAGCAGAAGGGGGGGGGCTCTAACCGCTGAAGCTTTCTTT.

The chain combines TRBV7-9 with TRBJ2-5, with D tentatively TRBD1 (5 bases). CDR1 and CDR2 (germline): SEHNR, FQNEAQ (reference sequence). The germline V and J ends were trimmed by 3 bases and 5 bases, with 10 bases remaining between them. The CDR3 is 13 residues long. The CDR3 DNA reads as TGTGCCAGCAGCTTCAGGGTGGAGGAGACCCAGTACTTC. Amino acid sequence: CASSFRVEETQYF.

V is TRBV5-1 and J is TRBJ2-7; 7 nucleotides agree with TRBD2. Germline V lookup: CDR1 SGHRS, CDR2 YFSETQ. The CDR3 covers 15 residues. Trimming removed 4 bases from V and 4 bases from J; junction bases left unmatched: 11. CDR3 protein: CASSQTSAVGYEQYF. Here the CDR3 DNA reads TGCGCCAGCAGCCAAACTAGCGCCGTAGGGTACGAGCAGTACTTC. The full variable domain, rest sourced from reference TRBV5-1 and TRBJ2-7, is KAGVTQTPRYLIKTRGQQVTLSCSPISGHRSVSWYQQTPGQGLQFLFEYFSETQRNKGNFPGRFSGRQFSNSRSEMNVSTLELGDSALYLCASSQTSAVGYEQYFGPGTRLTVT.